Listed here is a single T cell receptor beta chain. The antigen it recognizes is unknown. It has no much larger one-base neighbor in the sample; base qualities were not kept. The data are from a study of blood T cell repertoires in COVID-19 (TCRdb year 2020). Describing the broader study: Samples covering the acute and convalescent phases of COVID-19 were provided by collaborators in the United States, Italy and Spain. The material from the prospective study consisted of cDNA or gDNA derived from T cells, B-cell-depleted T cells, or PBMCs. Deeply sampled blood TCRbeta repertoires from subjects exposed to, actively infected with, or recovered from COVID-19 were included in the dataset. The repertoires were made available in a free public database intended to serve as a resource for research on the immune response to SARS-CoV-2. Samples came from the ongoing ImmuneRACE study (first 160 participants) plus 1,254 subjects from 6 global collaborators. Sample metadata almost always included a de-identified subject ID, COVID-19 status, age in years and sex. HLA class I and class II types, where available, came from metadata supplied by the sample provider rather than from assay-based typing. The study at large found these results: How much clinical and demographic metadata was included differed by source and by participant, and the metadata was provided uncurated.

In Seattle, one collaborating source enrolled patients while the infection was active and tracked those patients longitudinally over the course of disease. Each collaborating institution followed its own protocols to collect whole blood in K2EDTA tubes. For TCRbeta analysis, collaborators shipped samples in one of three forms: frozen whole blood, isolated PBMCs, or DNA extracted from either of those sample types. TCRbeta CDR3 regions were amplified from genomic DNA using the immunoSEQ Assay, a bias-controlled multiplex PCR. Concerning the study's data processing: The number of nucleated cells in each sample was estimated by amplification of reference gene primers within the assay. Sequence reads were collapsed and filtered to measure the absolute abundance of every unique TCRbeta CDR3 rearrangement. For each sample, productive Simpson clonality was calculated as the square root of Simpson's diversity index over productive rearrangements. The table comes from immuneACCESS by way of TCRdb, which keeps in-frame sequences with V and J called. Part of the clones is missing from these tables; in studies checked, under half for an unresolved V gene and the rest for unknown reasons. Clonal size and the V and J genes are those of that table, whereas D and trimming came from the DNA. The sample profile shows nearly 350,000 clones; about 89% of them were found once. Together, the top ten hold about 6.3% of the sample.

The sequence derives from a woman in her forties or fifties with COVID-19, enrolled during active disease. The material sequenced was peripheral blood.

The DNA reads as follows: TGCGCCAGCAGCCAAGGGGGGGGCGAGTCCCCTCAGCCCCAGCATTTT. Translation gives CASSQGGGESPQPQHF. The rearrangement joined TRBV4-1 to TRBJ1-5; the best D guess is TRBD1, with 6 bases matching. V was cut back by 1 base and J by 6 bases, leaving a gap of 16 bases between them. For CDR1 and CDR2, the germline V gene lists MGHRA and YSYEKL. The CDR3 measures 16 amino acids from cysteine to phenylalanine. Only CDR3 DNA is held: 48 bases, read in frame from base 1.